Below are 20 T cell receptor beta chains sequenced from a single sample in a study of Graves' ophthalmopathy and Graves' hyperthyroidism. Amplified material comprised TCR beta CDR3 regions derived from RNA transcripts. Second-round multiplex PCR came after first-round RT-PCR with HTBI primers. TCRdb processed the multiplex PCR reads anew with MiXCR; each CDR3 protein has one entry. The data show approximately 380,000 distinct CDR3 sequences, about 21% seen once. Material for sequencing was peripheral blood. These receptors originate from a woman between 18 and 29 years old with stable Graves' hyperthyroidism.

Many counts were recorded for this clonotype. The chain uses TRBV12-3 or TRBV12-4 and TRBJ1-2; D is ambiguous. Trimming left V 1 base short and J 3 bases short, with 6 bases between. CDR3 length: 13 residues. CDR3 coding DNA: TGTGCCAGCAGTTTAGGTATTGACTATGGCTACACCTTC. This translates into CASSLGIDYGYTF.

Points on this clonotype: This may stem from a read error, because a much larger clone lies one nucleotide away. The rearrangement links TRBV18 to TRBJ2-5; no clear D gene. CDR1 is KGHSH, CDR2 LQKENI, per germline. This CDR3 is built from 14 residues. V was shortened by 5 bases and J by 2 bases, with 12 bases between the two germline ends. DNA for the CDR3: TGTGCCAGCTCAGTCCTGGACCCGCAAGAGACCCAGTACTTC. It is translated as CASSVLDPQETQYF.

The rearrangement joins TRBV12-3 or TRBV12-4 to TRBJ1-2, with 9 bases lining up with TRBD1. The CDR3 consists of 17 residues. Germline trimming cut 6 bases from V and 7 bases from J; bases unmatched to any gene: 18. The CDR3 DNA reads as TGTGCCAGCAGCCGGACAGGGGCCCCCTCCATAGTCAGTGGCTACACCTTC. Encoded protein: CASSRTGAPSIVSGYTF.

The chain joins TRBV6-5 to TRBJ1-1; D is unresolved. This CDR3 has 14 amino acids. The V end was cut by 0 bases, the J end by 7 bases, with 12 bases between. Germline V CDR1 and CDR2: MNHEY, SVGAGI. The chain's CDR3 is CASSYSFAWGEAFF. CDR3 in DNA: TGTGCCAGCAGTTACTCGTTTGCTTGGGGTGAAGCTTTCTTT.

This chain connects TRBV3-1 to TRBJ2-7, with D hard to call. Looked up from germline, CDR1 is LGHDT and CDR2 is YNNKEL (reference sequence). The CDR3 is made up of 13 amino acids. The V end was cut by 0 bases, the J end by 2 bases, with 5 bases between. As DNA, the CDR3 is TGTGCCAGCAGCCAAGACAGTGCCTACGAGCAGTACTTC. It is translated as CASSQDSAYEQYF.

This clonotype was counted ten times or more. J is TRBJ2-7 and V is TRBV14; D is possibly TRBD2 (5 bases). Germline V gene data show CDR1 as SGHDN and CDR2 as FVKESK. This CDR3 has 14 amino acids. Between the trimmed V and J ends, which lost 2 bases and 3 bases, there was a span of 11 bases. CDR3 nucleotides: TGTGCCAGCAGCCAACTCGACTATTTCTACGAGCAGTACTTC. Protein: CASSQLDYFYEQYF.

In its sample, this clonotype was seen many times. The J gene is TRBJ1-5, the V gene TRBV20-1; 8 positions agree with TRBD1. The CDR3 has 15 amino acids. Trimming removed 0 bases from V and 6 bases from J; junction bases left unmatched: 7. Germline V gene sequence: CDR1 DFQATT, CDR2 SNEGSKA (reference sequence). Here the CDR3 reads CSAREQGGRSQPQHF. CDR3 DNA sequence: TGCAGTGCTAGAGAACAGGGGGGTAGGAGTCAGCCCCAGCATTTT.

The rearrangement uses TRBV7-2 and TRBJ1-1; D gene uncertain. V lost 0 bases, J lost 4 bases, and 9 bases lay in between. Per germline, CDR1 SGHTA and CDR2 FQGNSA. CDR3 size: 14 residues. CDR3 residues: CASSLAGQSTEAFF. In DNA, the CDR3 is TGTGCCAGCAGCTTAGCCGGGCAAAGCACTGAAGCTTTCTTT. Combining the CDR3 with reference TRBV7-2 and TRBJ1-1 gives the whole variable domain GAGVSQSPSNKVTEKGKDVELRCDPISGHTALYWYRQSLGQGLEFLIYFQGNSAPDKSGLPSDRFSAERTGGSVSTLTIQRTQQEDSAVYLCASSLAGQSTEAFFGQGTRLTVV.

The chain recombines TRBV10-2 with TRBJ2-5; D perhaps matches TRBD1 (6 bases). Trimming stripped 8 bases from V and 6 bases from J, with 19 bases between. This CDR3 region has 14 residues. The germline CDR1 and CDR2 sequences are WSHSY and SAAADI. The CDR3 DNA reads as TGCGCCAGCGGGGGACAACGTGCTTTCCAGACCCAGTACTTC. Translation gives CASGGQRAFQTQYF.

The chain uses TRBV4-3 and TRBJ1-1; D is unresolved. CDR1 and CDR2 (germline): LGHNA, YSLEER. The CDR3 runs 13 residues. V dropped 3 bases and J dropped 1 base, with 6 bases sitting between them. The DNA of the CDR3 is TGCGCCAGCAGCCACCCTTCGAACACTGAAGCTTTCTTT. The encoded protein is CASSHPSNTEAFF.

This clonotype was detected ten times or more. J is TRBJ2-5 and V is TRBV20-1; TRBD1 matches at 10 bases. The CDR3 contains 15 residues. Trimming cost V 3 bases and J 4 bases; bases outside gene matches: 8. Germline CDR1 is DFQATT and CDR2 is SNEGSKA (reference sequence). In nucleotides, the CDR3 is TGCAGTGCTAGGAGCGACAGGGGGCTTGGAGAGACCCAGTACTTC. This gives the protein CSARSDRGLGETQYF.

This rearrangement joins TRBV6-1 to TRBJ2-7, with 7 positions matching TRBD1. The CDR3 is 12 residues long. V was clipped by 8 bases and J by 3 bases; unmatched bases: 4. Germline values: CDR1 MNHNS, CDR2 SASEGT. The CDR3 region has the DNA TGTGCCAGCGAGGGACAGTACTACGAGCAGTACTTC. Translated: CASEGQYYEQYF.

This clonotype has at least ten counts. The V and J genes are TRBV28 and TRBJ2-1, with 9 bases lining up with TRBD1. The junction had 3 bases not matched to a gene; V was cut back by 2 bases and J by 7 bases. From germline, CDR1 is MDHEN and CDR2 SYDVKM. This CDR3 spans 14 amino acids. The CDR3 bases are TGTGCCAGCAGTTTAAGAGGACAGGGGAATGAGCAGTTCTTC. As protein: CASSLRGQGNEQFF.

This clonotype has a count of ten or more. The V call is TRBV5-1, the J call TRBJ1-2; 11 positions match TRBD1. CDR1 and CDR2 from the germline V gene are SGHRS and YFSETQ. The CDR3 sequence is 17 residues long. The V segment lost 2 bases and the J segment 0 bases; nucleotides outside the gene matches: 6. The CDR3 DNA sequence: TGCGCCAGCAGCTTTCAAGGACAGGGGGCGTCTAACTATGGCTACACCTTC. It yields the protein CASSFQGQGASNYGYTF.

In this sample, this clonotype turned up once. This chain joins TRBV7-2 and TRBJ1-6; D gene ambiguous. With 2 bases removed from V and 7 bases from J, the gap between germline ends came to 6 bases. The CDR3 contains 13 residues. Germline V gene sequence: CDR1 SGHTA, CDR2 FQGNSA. The CDR3 is CASSLHGNSPLHF. For the CDR3, the DNA is TGTGCCAGCAGCTTACACGGGAATTCACCCCTCCACTTT.

This clonotype has ten or more counts. The chain recombines TRBV24-1 with TRBJ2-2, with no clear D. V was pared by 9 bases and J by 0 bases, with 7 bases between. CDR1 is KGHDR and CDR2 is SFDVKD in the germline V gene. CDR3 size: 13 residues. CDR3 loop: CATGPTNTGELFF. The CDR3 DNA reads TGTGCCACCGGACCTACGAACACCGGGGAGCTGTTTTTT.

The table lists this clonotype with many counts. V is TRBV16 and J is TRBJ1-2; TRBD1 is a possible D gene (5 bases). V dropped 3 bases and J dropped 7 bases, with 15 bases sitting between them. CDR1 is KGHSY and CDR2 is FQNENV in the germline V gene. The CDR3 runs to 14 residues. CDR3 DNA sequence: TGTGCCAGCAGCCAGAAGGTACAGGCCGTTGGCTACACCTTC. Translated: CASSQKVQAVGYTF.

This clonotype was observed at least ten times. The chain combines TRBV24-1 with TRBJ1-1, with a tentative D call TRBD1 (5 bases). Germline V gene sequence: CDR1 KGHDR, CDR2 SFDVKD. CDR3 length equals 17 residues. Trimming left V 3 bases short and J 1 base short, with 17 bases between. CDR3 DNA: TGTGCCACCAGTGATCCTCACACGACAGCAGAGAACACTGAAGCTTTCTTT. Protein sequence: CATSDPHTTAENTEAFF.

The sample holds many counts of this clonotype. V gene TRBV6-5 combines with J gene TRBJ1-1; D not certain. The V gene lost 2 bases and the J gene lost 0 bases, with 7 bases spanning the gap. Germline CDR1 MNHEY, CDR2 SVGAGI. The CDR3 is 14 residues long. CDR3 in amino acids: CASSYTELNTEAFF. CDR3 nucleotides: TGTGCCAGCAGTTACACCGAACTGAACACTGAAGCTTTCTTT.

The chain recombines TRBV19 with TRBJ2-2; possible D gene TRBD1, 6 bases. Germline assignment: CDR1 LNHDA and CDR2 SQIVND (reference sequence). CDR3 length equals 14 residues. V lost 3 bases, J lost 6 bases, and 11 bases lay in between. CDR3 amino acids: CASSITGSPGELFF. The CDR3 region has the DNA TGTGCCAGTAGTATCACAGGGTCCCCCGGGGAGCTGTTTTTT.